The 21 T cell receptor beta chains listed next were all sequenced from one sample in a study of shared clonotypes between healthy human individuals. Sequenced by immunoSEQ multiplex PCR; TCRdb stores in-frame clones only, minus some. The data show nearly 1 million clones, 76% seen once. The sample consisted of memory CD4+ T cells sorted from blood. Sample subset: CD45RA-negative fraction. Receptors originate from a man aged 18 to 30 in good health.

The chain carries TRBV27 and TRBJ2-6; 9 bases are a match to TRBD1. Germline loops: CDR1 MNHEY, CDR2 SMNVEV (reference sequence). Trimming took 8 bases from V and 0 from J; bases not matched to a gene: 11. The CDR3 runs 18 residues. CDR3 coding DNA: TGTGCCAGCCGACGCCGGACAGGGGTTAACTCTGGGGCCAACGTCCTGACTTTC. Residues: CASRRRTGVNSGANVLTF.

This clone was counted at least ten times. The same CDR3 can be traced to other DNA sequences in this sample. V gene TRBV11-2 combines with J gene TRBJ1-2; 7 bases are shared with TRBD1. CDR3 length equals 12 residues. After removal of 5 bases from V and 4 bases from J, the junction contained 1 base not matched to a gene. Per germline, CDR1 SGHAT and CDR2 FQNNGV. CDR3 sequence: CASSPGGYGYTF. CDR3 DNA sequence: TGTGCCAGCAGCCCAGGGGGCTATGGCTACACCTTC.

This chain connects TRBV15 to TRBJ1-5, with unresolved D. The germline V gene has CDR1 LNHNV and CDR2 YYDKDF (reference sequence). Trimming removed 0 bases at V and 1 base at J, with 7 bases between. The CDR3 totals 15 residues. In DNA form, the CDR3 reads TGTGCCACCAGCAGAGATCGGCAAAGCAATCAGCCCCAGCATTTT. Translating it yields CATSRDRQSNQPQHF.

This chain links TRBV30 with TRBJ2-2, with 11 bases matching TRBD1. V dropped 2 bases and J dropped 5; count of bases not matched to a gene: 4. The CDR3 runs 15 residues. Germline values: CDR1 GTSNPN, CDR2 SVGIG (reference sequence). This CDR3 is CAWSPRDRGTGELFF. CDR3 sequence (DNA): TGTGCCTGGAGTCCCCGGGACAGGGGGACCGGGGAGCTGTTTTTT.

A few counts support this clone. The chain couples TRBV6-1 to TRBJ1-2; tentatively, D is TRBD1 (6 bases). Per germline, CDR1 MNHNS and CDR2 SASEGT. CDR3 length: 15 amino acids. Trimming removed 7 bases at V and 0 bases at J, with 15 bases between. DNA of the CDR3: TGTGCCAGCACACAGGGCGTCCTAGCTAACTATGGCTACACCTTC. It translates to CASTQGVLANYGYTF.

J is TRBJ1-4 and V is TRBV11-2; unclear D gene. The CDR3 runs 15 residues. Germline CDR1 reads SGHAT; CDR2 reads FQNNGV. The ends were cut back, 4 bases at V and 0 bases at J, with 9 bases in the middle. The CDR3, as DNA: TGTGCCAGCAGCTCCCAGATGACAACTAATGAAAAACTGTTTTTT. Its translation: CASSSQMTTNEKLFF.

To note about this clone: The sample holds other DNA sequences that translate to the same CDR3. This chain connects TRBV4-3 to TRBJ1-5, with no clear D. Germline V gene data show CDR1 as LGHNA and CDR2 as YSLEER. V gave up 0 bases and J gave up 2 bases, with 5 bases separating them. The CDR3 is 14 residues long. The CDR3 is CASSQDLGNQPQHF. CDR3 DNA sequence: TGCGCCAGCAGCCAAGATCTGGGCAATCAGCCCCAGCATTTT.

The chain carries TRBV29-1 and TRBJ1-3, with D tentatively TRBD1 (6 bases). The CDR3 is made up of 13 amino acids. V was cut by 4 bases and J by 8 bases, with 15 bases left in between. The germline gives CDR1 SQVTM, CDR2 ANQGSEA. CDR3 sequence reads: CSVVAGGADTIYF. The CDR3 bases are TGCAGCGTTGTGGCGGGGGGGGCGGACACCATATATTTT.

This clone came up once. This chain joins TRBV19 and TRBJ2-5, with TRBD2 identical over 10 bases. Looked up from germline, CDR1 is LNHDA and CDR2 is SQIVND (reference sequence). The CDR3 loop spans 14 amino acids. J was trimmed by 7 bases and V by 4 bases; bases with no gene match: 6. CDR3 DNA: TGTGCCAGTAGTACGAGCGGGGGGGGTAGGACCCAGTACTTC. Its protein product is CASSTSGGGRTQYF.

V usage is TRBV5-5 and J usage is TRBJ2-7, with TRBD1 matching over 8 bases. Germline V CDR1 and CDR2: SGHKS, YYEKEE (reference sequence). J was trimmed by 2 bases and V by 1 base; bases with no gene match: 8. The CDR3 sequence is 16 residues long. CDR3: CASSLSSGTGPYEQYF. The DNA for the CDR3 is TGTGCCAGCAGCTTGTCCTCCGGGACAGGACCCTACGAGCAGTACTTC. Looking up the rest from reference TRBV5-5 and TRBJ2-7 gives the full variable domain: DAGVTQSPTHLIKTRGQQVTLRCSPISGHKSVSWYQQVLGQGPQFIFQYYEKEERGRGNFPDRFSARQFPNYSSELNVNALLLGDSALYLCASSLSSGTGPYEQYFGPGTRLTVT.

J is TRBJ1-2 and V is TRBV27; D is unclear. This CDR3 comprises 16 residues. Germline V gene sequence: CDR1 MNHEY, CDR2 SMNVEV (reference sequence). The V gene lost 7 bases and the J gene lost 7 bases, with 25 bases spanning the gap. The CDR3 loop reads CASTSDTLRGLSGYTF. The CDR3 DNA reads as TGTGCCAGCACCTCCGACACTTTACGGGGATTGTCTGGCTACACCTTC.

This clone has just one count. The V and J genes are TRBV29-1 and TRBJ2-5, with D maybe TRBD2 (5 bases). The V gene lost 7 bases and the J gene lost 1 base, with 13 bases spanning the gap. The CDR3 has 13 residues. The germline V gene has CDR1 SQVTM and CDR2 ANQGSEA. CDR3 sequence reads: CSGGKSFQETQYF. The CDR3 DNA reads as TGCAGCGGAGGGAAGAGCTTCCAAGAGACCCAGTACTTC.

The rearrangement uses TRBV6-6 and TRBJ1-5; 8 bases are shared with TRBD1. From germline, CDR1 is MNHNY and CDR2 SVGAGI (reference sequence). The CDR3 length is 15 residues. Unmatched junction bases numbered 9, after V lost 3 bases and J lost 8 bases. CDR3 DNA sequence: TGTGCCAGCAGTTATGCTGGACAGGGTATAGAGCCCCAGCATTTT. It encodes CASSYAGQGIEPQHF.

V and J are TRBV2 and TRBJ2-2; unclear D gene. This CDR3 has 14 amino acids. In germline, CDR1 is SNHLY, CDR2 FYNNEI. V lost 8 bases, J lost 4 bases, and 14 bases lay in between. Written as DNA, the CDR3 is TGTGCCAGCGAGTTAATGAGATCCACCGGGGAGCTGTTTTTT. This gives the protein CASELMRSTGELFF.

The chain is built from TRBV2 and TRBJ2-1, with 8 positions matching TRBD2. The trim removed 6 bases at V and 4 bases at J, leaving 8 bases unmatched. Looked up from germline, CDR1 is SNHLY and CDR2 is FYNNEI. This CDR3 region has 15 residues. The CDR3: CASSTRTSRYNEQFF. The CDR3, as DNA: TGTGCCAGCAGCACTAGGACTAGCCGGTACAATGAGCAGTTCTTC.

The gene calls are TRBV19 and TRBJ2-1, with TRBD1 matching 11 bases. CDR1 is LNHDA and CDR2 is SQIVND in the germline V gene (reference sequence). V lost 5 bases and J lost 5; bases outside the gene matches: 5. The CDR3 has 15 amino acids. CDR3: CASSPRDRGNNEQFF. DNA for the CDR3: TGTGCCAGTAGTCCCCGGGACAGGGGGAACAATGAGCAGTTCTTC. Supplemented by reference TRBV19 and TRBJ2-1, the full variable domain reads DGGITQSPKYLFRKEGQNVTLSCEQNLNHDAMYWYRQDPGQGLRLIYYSQIVNDFQKGDIAEGYSVSREKKESFPLTVTSAQKNPTAFYLCASSPRDRGNNEQFFGPGTRLTVL.

This sequence joins TRBV2 and TRBJ2-1; D might be TRBD1 or TRBD2, each matching 6 bases. Germline-derived CDR1 and CDR2 are SNHLY and FYNNEI. This CDR3 has 12 residues. V lost 4 bases and J lost 9, with 10 bases in between. In nucleotides, the CDR3 is TGTGCCAGCAGTGTTGAGGGGGGTGAGCAGTTCTTC. This codes for CASSVEGGEQFF.

The chain links TRBV6-1 to TRBJ2-5; TRBD1 agrees at 10 bases. Germline CDR1 MNHNS, CDR2 SASEGT. The trim removed 3 bases at V and 4 bases at J, leaving 2 bases unmatched. The CDR3 contains 14 residues. CDR3 sequence: CASSETGGGETQYF. CDR3 sequence (DNA): TGTGCCAGCAGTGAGACAGGGGGCGGAGAGACCCAGTACTTC.

This clone was seen ten or more times. The chain combines TRBV6-5 with TRBJ1-5; D is possibly TRBD1 (6 bases). This CDR3 has 14 amino acids. Trimming removed 4 bases from V and 2 bases from J, with 9 bases in between. The germline gives CDR1 MNHEY, CDR2 SVGAGI. The CDR3 DNA is TGTGCCAGCAGTTCAGGGGTAGGCAATCAGCCCCAGCATTTT. Amino acids: CASSSGVGNQPQHF.

A few counts support this clone. This CDR3 is also generated by other DNA sequences in the sample. J is TRBJ2-5 and V is TRBV29-1, with 9 bases that match TRBD1. The V segment lost 3 bases and the J segment 4 bases; nucleotides outside the gene matches: 3. Germline V gene lookup returns CDR1 SQVTM and CDR2 ANQGSEA. The CDR3 length is 13 residues. For the CDR3, the DNA is TGCAGCGTTGAGGGACAGGGAGGAGAGACCCAGTACTTC. Protein product: CSVEGQGGETQYF. Looking up the rest from reference TRBV29-1 and TRBJ2-5 gives the full variable domain: SAVISQKPSRDICQRGTSLTIQCQVDSQVTMMFWYRQQPGQSLTLIATANQGSEATYESGFVIDKFPISRPNLTFSTLTVSNMSPEDSSIYLCSVEGQGGETQYFGPGTRLLVL.

The V and J genes are TRBV6-6 and TRBJ2-7, with D perhaps TRBD1 (5 bases). The CDR3 runs to 13 residues. V dropped 8 bases and J dropped 0 bases, with 11 bases sitting between them. The germline CDR1 and CDR2 sequences are MNHNY and SVGAGI (reference sequence). The CDR3 nucleotides read TGTGCCAGCTGGAAGGGGCTCTCCTACGAGCAGTACTTC. This encodes CASWKGLSYEQYF.